The T cell receptor (beta chain) described here comes from a study of T cell responses to AZD1222 COVID-19 vaccine. Overall study results and limits: Variant regions that are unmutated are reportedly the target of nearly half of spike-specific TCRs. Donors skewed white British and female; clonal diversity was possibly underestimated. The CD4 TCRs associated with vaccination extended across spike and predominated at 160-218 and 743-854. Spike-specific TCRs gained breadth and depth after people received two AZD1222 doses.

The CDR3 loop spans 14 amino acids. J was trimmed by 2 bases and V by 7 bases; bases with no gene match: 10. Per the germline V gene, CDR1 is SQVTM and CDR2 is ANQGSEA. Note on this clone: Its specificity is unknown.

Clones were read by immunoSEQ multiplex PCR, and TCRdb kept only the in-frame ones, dropping some. The sample lists roughly 160,000 clones; roughly 90% were seen once. Sequencing used peripheral blood, obtained 28 days after the second AZD1222 dose. The receptor was derived from an adult who received the AZD1222 COVID-19 vaccine. The chain joins TRBV29-1 to TRBJ2-7, with 8 bases identical to TRBD2. Written as DNA, the CDR3 is TGCAGCGCCGGGGGGGGTAGCGGCGCCTACGAGCAGTACTTC. Its translation: CSAGGGSGAYEQYF.